One and the same sample provided the 2 T cell receptor beta chains below, sequenced in a study of T cells in Graves' hyperthyroidism and ophthalmopathy. The investigators amplified TCR beta CDR3 regions from RNA transcripts. The HTBI primer set served for first-round RT-PCR of the TCR CDR3. MiXCR, run by TCRdb on the multiplex PCR reads, gives a single entry per CDR3 protein. The table shows about 500,000 distinct CDR3 sequences, with about 15% occurring only once. Source material: blood. Every receptor here comes from a woman aged 30 to 39 with Graves' ophthalmopathy.

The chain couples TRBV4-1 to TRBJ1-4, with 8 bases lining up with TRBD1. Trimming at V came to 5 bases and at J to 8 bases, leaving 7 bases not matched to a gene. CDR3 length equals 14 residues. CDR1 and CDR2 (germline): MGHRA, YSYEKL. The CDR3 sequence: CASSETGDGEKLFF. The DNA of the CDR3 is TGCGCCAGCAGCGAGACAGGGGACGGCGAAAAACTGTTTTTT.

This clonotype was observed at least ten times. In DNA form, the CDR3 reads TGTGCCAGCAGCTTAGCCGGGAGAGATCATGAGCAGTTCTTC. This sequence encodes CASSLAGRDHEQFF. The chain joins TRBV7-2 to TRBJ2-1; perhaps TRBD2 as D (6 bases). Germline V gives CDR1 SGHTA, CDR2 FQGNSA. Trimming pared 0 bases from V and 8 bases from J, leaving 11 bases between. CDR3 length: 14 residues.